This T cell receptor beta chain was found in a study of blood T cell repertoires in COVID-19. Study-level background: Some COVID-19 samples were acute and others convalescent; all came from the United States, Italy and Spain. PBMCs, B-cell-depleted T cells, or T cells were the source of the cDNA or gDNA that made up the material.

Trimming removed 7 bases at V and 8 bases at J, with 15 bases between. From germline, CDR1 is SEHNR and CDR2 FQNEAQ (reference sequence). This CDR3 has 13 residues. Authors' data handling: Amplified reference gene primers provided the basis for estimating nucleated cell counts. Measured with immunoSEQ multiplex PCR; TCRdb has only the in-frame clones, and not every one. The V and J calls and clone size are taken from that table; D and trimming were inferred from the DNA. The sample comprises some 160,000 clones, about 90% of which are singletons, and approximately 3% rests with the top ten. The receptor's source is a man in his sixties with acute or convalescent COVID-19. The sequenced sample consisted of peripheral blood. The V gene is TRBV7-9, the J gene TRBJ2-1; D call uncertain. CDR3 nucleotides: TGTGCCAGCACCCTTGTTATTGCGGATGAGCAGTTCTTC. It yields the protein CASTLVIADEQFF.